Included here is one T cell receptor (beta chain) sequence, with context. Germline lookup yields CDR1 MNHEY and CDR2 SVGAGI. The CDR3 contains 15 residues. Trimming at V came to 3 bases and at J to 7 bases, leaving 9 bases not matched to a gene. The data originate from a study of OX40 agonist ivuxolimab in advanced cancers. TCRdb keeps only in-frame clones here, not all; method: immunoSEQ multiplex PCR. The sample has about 36,000 clones, around 90% seen once. Specimen: CD4+ or CD8+ T cells sorted from blood, collected in a trial of the OX40 agonist ivuxolimab. The receptor was isolated from an adult with an advanced solid tumor such as melanoma, head and neck, liver or kidney cancer. This chain links TRBV6-5 with TRBJ2-5; 9 bases are shared with TRBD2. Written as DNA, the CDR3 is TGTGCCAGCAGTTATAAGACTAGCGGCAGCGGGACCCAGTACTTC. Protein product: CASSYKTSGSGTQYF.